The present TCR beta chain was sequenced within a study of breast tumors, draining lymph nodes, adjacent tissues. TCRdb redid the calling of the multiplex PCR reads with MiXCR, one entry per CDR3 protein. The data show about 150,000 distinct CDR3 sequences, more than 20% seen once. This clonotype was seen ten or more times. Its antigen is undetermined. Axillary draining lymph nodes of breast cancer patients supplied the node samples. Study-wide findings and caveats: The lymph node origin of tumor T cells was framed as consistent with a hypothesis, not demonstrated. Tumor TCR diversity was below lymph nodes but above nontumor tissue. Tumor and nontumor repertoires were significantly more similar in luminal-like than in basal-like breast cancer.

The TCR was taken from a female donor with breast cancer. Some clones in this sample may be carry-over from other donors' samples. The sequenced sample was axillary lymph node tissue.

The chain's CDR3 is CSAMDTLSYNEQFF. The CDR3 coding sequence is TGCAGTGCTATGGATACCCTTTCCTACAATGAGCAGTTCTTC. The chain links TRBV20-1 to TRBJ2-1; D is unresolved. CDR1 and CDR2 (germline): DFQATT, SNEGSKA (reference sequence). Between the trimmed V and J ends, which lost 4 bases and 1 base, there was a span of 11 bases. The CDR3 is made up of 14 amino acids.